This T cell receptor beta chain was sequenced during a study of CD8+CD57+ T cells in acquired aplastic anemia listed by TCRdb under 2018. The study in broad terms: DNA extracted from sorted CD4+ and CD8+ cells had a mean of about 3.3 ug, with a range of roughly 0.19 to 27.4 ug. CD8+CD57+ expansion was defined as a frequency above the mean frequency observed in healthy subjects.

Profiling of TCR beta VDJ combinations and CDR3 sequences used genomic DNA as the template. An Illumina HiSeq 2000 was used for TCR repertoire sequencing. The authors' pipeline ran thus. TRBV/TRBJ rearrangement plots, CDR3 size and DJ length profiles, and Simpson's diversity index were used to evaluate the repertoires. The immunodominant clone was defined as the most abundant DNA sequence in deep sequencing data. CDR3 amino acid sequences were screened for sharing across subjects and were compared with published repertoires and the VDJdb database. TCRdb redid the processing of the public reads, applying fastp at Q25 and MiXCR, and retained in-frame beta chains. Rows are combined by CDR3 protein, so each entry shows the most common genes and DNA. TCRdb's processing, not the study's, gives the V and J calls here. Counted in this sample were 100,000 to 150,000 distinct CDR3 sequences; almost 40% of them appeared once. The ten largest clones add up to 2.6% of the sample.

Expansion of CD8+CD57+ cells had been shown by flow cytometry in the patients chosen for sequencing. All patients had severe acquired aplastic anemia diagnosed by International Study of Aplastic Anemia and Agranulocytosis and Camitta criteria. No therapy had been received by the patients at the time of blood sampling. The study deep-sequenced TCR repertoires of sorted CD4+ and CD8+ blood T cells from severe aplastic anemia patients and healthy subjects. Patients were enrolled in the USA under clinicaltrials.gov protocols 00001620, 01623167, 00001397, 00071045, 00081523 and 00961064. Ficoll-Paque density gradient centrifugation was used to isolate peripheral blood mononuclear cells. Before DNA extraction, CD4+ and CD8+ T cells were sorted with FACS or magnetic beads. Here is what the overall study found, with its caveats: Between patients and healthy controls, no significant difference in CD8+ Simpson's diversity was found (P=0.060). About 30 CD8+ CDR3 sequences were found to be shared between patients and controls, but these sequences appeared to be highly expressed in patients and within the immunodominant clones of the patients.

From the cysteine up to the phenylalanine, the CDR3 has a length of 12 residues. The only DNA kept is the CDR3, 36 bases in frame from the first base. In the germline V gene, CDR1 corresponds to ENHRY and CDR2 to SYGVKD. To note about this clonotype: The clone's antigen remains unknown. The junction departs from the called germline gene at one end, perhaps through a read error.

This chain is built from TRBV10-3 and TRBJ1-4; TRBD1 might be the D gene, on 5 matching bases. The sample was sorted CD4+, CD8+, or CD8+CD57+ T cells (not recorded which) from PBMCs. The TCR sequence derives from a human donor with aplastic anemia. The DNA sequence reads TGTGCCATCAGTGAGTCGCCAGGGCTGGCAACTTTT. It is translated as CAISESPGLATF.